This T cell receptor beta chain came from a study of cytomegalovirus exposure and HLA in healthy donors. Findings of the study overall: An analysis done earlier found most TCR beta V segments productive about 87% or about 30% of the time. Later on, a genetic analysis was performed. It linked a missense variant in DCLRE1C with V- and J-gene trimming of TCR beta.

With 60 Vbeta and 13 Jbeta primers, the PCR was carried out. The method was immunoSEQ multiplex PCR; TCRdb's version includes in-frame clones alone and lacks a portion of them. The data show roughly 100,000 clones, roughly four fifths seen once. Trimming removed 5 bases from V and 1 base from J, with 18 bases in between. Per the germline V gene, CDR1 is SEHNR and CDR2 is FQNEAQ (reference sequence). The CDR3 covers 16 residues. With regard to this clone: Its specificity is not known.

The specimen was PBMCs. This rearrangement joins TRBV7-9 to TRBJ2-7, with D possibly TRBD2 on 5 matching bases. This receptor was obtained from a female donor in good health and CMV-seropositive. CDR3 DNA: TGTGCCAGCAGCGTCACCGAGGGAGTGGGTTCCTACGAGCAGTACTTC. It translates to CASSVTEGVGSYEQYF.